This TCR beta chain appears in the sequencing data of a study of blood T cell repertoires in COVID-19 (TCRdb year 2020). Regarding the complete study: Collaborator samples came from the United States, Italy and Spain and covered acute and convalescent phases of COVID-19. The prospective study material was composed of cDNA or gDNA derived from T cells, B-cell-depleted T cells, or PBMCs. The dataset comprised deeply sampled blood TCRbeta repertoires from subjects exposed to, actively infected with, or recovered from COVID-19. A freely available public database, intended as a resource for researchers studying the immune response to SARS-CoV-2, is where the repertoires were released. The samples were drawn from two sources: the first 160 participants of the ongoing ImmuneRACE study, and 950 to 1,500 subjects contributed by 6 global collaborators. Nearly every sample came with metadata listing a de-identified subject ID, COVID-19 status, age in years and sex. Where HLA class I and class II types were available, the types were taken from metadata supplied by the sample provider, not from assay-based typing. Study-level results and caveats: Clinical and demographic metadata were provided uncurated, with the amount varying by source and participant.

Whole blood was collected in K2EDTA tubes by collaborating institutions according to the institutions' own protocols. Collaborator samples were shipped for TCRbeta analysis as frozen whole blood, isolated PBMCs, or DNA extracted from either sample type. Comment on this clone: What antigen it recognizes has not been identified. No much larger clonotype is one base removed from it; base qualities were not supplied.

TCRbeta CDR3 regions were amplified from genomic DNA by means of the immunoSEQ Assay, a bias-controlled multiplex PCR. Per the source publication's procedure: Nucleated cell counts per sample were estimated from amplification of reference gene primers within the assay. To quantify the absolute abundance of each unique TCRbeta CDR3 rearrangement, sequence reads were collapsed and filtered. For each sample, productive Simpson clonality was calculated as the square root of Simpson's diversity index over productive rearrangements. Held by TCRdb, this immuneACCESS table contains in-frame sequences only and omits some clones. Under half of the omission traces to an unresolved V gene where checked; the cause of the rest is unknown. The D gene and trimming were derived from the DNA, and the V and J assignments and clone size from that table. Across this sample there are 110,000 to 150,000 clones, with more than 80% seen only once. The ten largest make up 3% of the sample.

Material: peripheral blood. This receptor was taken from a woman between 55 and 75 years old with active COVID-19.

The nucleotide sequence is given as TGTGCCAGCAGCAAGTCCGGGGGACTAGCGAACACCGGGGAGCTGTTTTTT. It specifies CASSKSGGLANTGELFF. The V gene is TRBV3-1 (or the pseudogene TRBV3-2) and the J gene is TRBJ2-2; 8 bases in the junction line up with TRBD2. Its CDR3 holds 17 amino acids, cysteine through phenylalanine. The sequence is cut down to CDR3 DNA, 51 bases in frame from base 1. At the junction V is shortened by 5 bases and J by 0 bases; bases outside the gene matches: 8. The germline V gene (reference sequence) sets CDR1 to LGHDT and CDR2 to YNNKEL.